This T cell receptor beta chain was retrieved from a study of shared clonotypes between healthy human individuals. Whole-study findings and limits: Several donors shared about 5% of their naive CD4 clonotypes.

TCRdb's table, derived via immunoSEQ multiplex PCR, lists solely in-frame clones and lacks some. The sample lists roughly 700,000 clones; around two thirds were seen once. This clone has at least ten counts. Its antigen remains unknown. The receptor comes from a woman in her twenties or thirties in good health. Sample: memory CD4+ T cells sorted from blood. Subset: CD45RA-negative fraction.

Here the CDR3 reads CASRLHTGGANYGYTF. The CDR3, as DNA: TGTGCCAGCAGACTACATACAGGGGGAGCTAACTATGGCTACACCTTC. V gene TRBV7-2 combines with J gene TRBJ1-2, with 8 bases lining up with TRBD1. Germline V CDR1 and CDR2: SGHTA, FQGNSA. V shed 6 bases and J 0 bases; nucleotides not matched to a gene: 9. The CDR3 has 16 residues.